This T cell receptor beta chain was captured by sequencing in a study of graft-versus-host responses after intestinal transplantation. Study-level information: Each recipient received anti-thymocyte globulin induction, then tacrolimus and steroids for around 3 years.

This clone is medium-sized in the sample. Profiling relied on immunoSEQ multiplex PCR, and the TCRdb table lists in-frame clones only, not all of them. Among around 20,000 clones, roughly 79% were seen once, and the ten largest hold under 4%. Graft samples were processed, releasing intraepithelial and lamina propria lymphocytes. The CDR3 covers 15 residues. V trimming: 4 bases; J trimming: 8 bases; junction bases outside the gene matches: 6. The input for sequencing was ileum tissue, taken 12 days after intestinal transplant. The receptor was isolated from a human patient who received an intestinal transplant, so some T cells may come from the graft donor. V gene TRBV5-3 combines with J gene TRBJ1-4; 12 nucleotides line up with TRBD1. TRBV5-3 is assigned to the ORF class and has an uncertain function. The CDR3 spells CARSPGDRGQEKLFF. CDR3 nucleotide sequence: TGTGCCAGAAGCCCCGGGGACAGGGGGCAAGAAAAACTGTTTTTT.